The T cell receptor beta chain described here comes from a study of follicular helper T cells after annual influenza vaccination. Sequencing of TCRB used Survey level resolution. Clones were read by immunoSEQ multiplex PCR, and TCRdb kept only the in-frame ones, dropping some. The sample records 6,000 to 8,000 clones, approximately 80% being singletons. CDR3 size: 14 residues. Trimming removed 1 base at V and 2 bases at J, with 8 bases between. Germline lookup yields CDR1 SGHAT and CDR2 FQNNGV. Specified time point: 2015-2016 season, 7 days after influenza vaccination. J is TRBJ2-5 and V is TRBV11-2, with a tentative D call TRBD1 (5 bases). The clonotype was recovered from an adult who received the influenza vaccine. The sample was CXCR5+ CD38- circulating T follicular helper cells from blood, taken 7 days after influenza vaccination. Subset reported: circulating Tfh, non-naive CD4+CXCR5+PD-1+ (ICOS+CD38+ or ICOS-CD38-). The CDR3 nucleotides read TGTGCCAGCAGCTTAGGGACACATCAAGAGACCCAGTACTTC. It translates to CASSLGTHQETQYF. The entire variable domain, with the rest obtained from reference TRBV11-2 and TRBJ2-5, is as follows: EAGVAQSPRYKIIEKRQSVAFWCNPISGHATLYWYQQILGQGPKLLIQFQNNGVVDDSQLPKDRFSAERLKGVDSTLKIQPAKLEDSAVYLCASSLGTHQETQYFGPGTRLLVL.